These 15 T cell receptor beta chains were sequenced from one sample in a study of T cell responses to AZD1222 COVID-19 vaccine. The repertoire was sequenced with immunoSEQ multiplex PCR; TCRdb's copy has only in-frame clones and lacks some. The sample holds 75,000 to 85,000 clones; roughly nine tenths are singletons and the top ten take under 14%. The starting material was peripheral blood, obtained 28 days after the second AZD1222 dose. The receptors here all came from an adult who received the AZD1222 COVID-19 vaccine.

The chain recombines TRBV12-1 with TRBJ1-5; the DNA was not used to check the table's D call, TRBD1. TRBV12-1 counts as a pseudogene. The CDR3 contains 15 residues. CDR3 DNA: TGTGCCAGCAGCTCCGGAGCAGGGGGCTTTCAGCCCCAGCATTTT. Translating it yields CASSSGAGGFQPQHF.

V usage is TRBV7-3 and J usage is TRBJ2-6, with D uncertain. The CDR3 spans 14 residues. Germline V CDR1 and CDR2: SGHTA, FQGTGA. V was pared by 7 bases and J by 0 bases, with 7 bases between. The CDR3 sequence: CASKLSSGANVLTF. CDR3 nucleotide sequence: TGTGCCAGCAAGTTGTCCTCTGGGGCCAACGTCCTGACTTTC.

In regard to this clone: At one of its ends the junction is not consistent with the germline gene, which may arise from a read error. The chain carries TRBV6-5 and TRBJ2-1, with a tentative D call TRBD2 (6 bases). The CDR3 is 14 amino acids. Germline V lookup: CDR1 MNHEY, CDR2 SVGAGI. CDR3 coding DNA: TGTGCCTGCAGTCGGGACTGGCGAGGGAATGAGCAGTTCTTC. Its protein is CACSRDWRGNEQFF.

The chain carries TRBV11-1 and TRBJ1-2, with TRBD1 identical over 7 bases. The J segment lost 5 bases and the V segment lost 5 bases, leaving 5 bases of the junction unmatched. Germline V CDR1 and CDR2: SGHAT, FQDESV (reference sequence). The CDR3 has 13 amino acids. The CDR3 coding sequence is TGTGCCAGCAGCCCCGGACAGGAGTATGGCTACACCTTC. This translates into CASSPGQEYGYTF.

The chain employs TRBV7-8 and TRBJ1-4, with 7 bases matching TRBD1. Germline V CDR1 and CDR2: SGHVS, FQNEAQ. The CDR3 is 17 amino acids. Trimming removed 3 bases from V and 7 bases from J; junction bases left unmatched: 14. In DNA, the CDR3 is TGTGCCAGCAGCTTCTACGCAGGGGGGGGAAGGGGTGAAAAACTGTTTTTT. Translation gives CASSFYAGGGRGEKLFF.

This chain connects TRBV21-1 to TRBJ1-4. TRBV21-1 is reported as a pseudogene. CDR3 length: 16 residues. This CDR3 reads CASSTHLTGGLEKLFF. DNA of the CDR3: TGTGCCAGCAGCACCCATTTAACGGGGGGTTTAGAAAAACTGTTTTTT.

The chain recombines TRBV19 with TRBJ2-3; 13 nucleotides line up with TRBD2. V shed 2 bases, J shed 4 bases, and the junction held 3 bases outside the gene matches. The CDR3 is 16 amino acids. CDR1 is LNHDA and CDR2 is SQIVND in the germline V gene (reference sequence). The CDR3 reads CASSIRGLAGADTQYF. CDR3 nucleotides: TGTGCCAGTAGTATACGTGGACTAGCGGGGGCAGATACGCAGTATTTT.

The chain couples TRBV6-5 to TRBJ2-7, with 8 bases matching TRBD1. The germline V gene has CDR1 MNHEY and CDR2 SVGAGI. There are 14 residues in the CDR3. With 6 bases clipped from V and 1 base from J, the junction kept 5 bases outside the gene matches. CDR3 in amino acids: CASRRQGISYEQYF. In DNA, the CDR3 is TGTGCCAGCAGGAGACAGGGGATTTCCTACGAGCAGTACTTC.

This chain links TRBV5-1 with TRBJ2-7, with 10 bases that match TRBD2. V gave up 2 bases and J gave up 7 bases; unmatched junction bases: 9. Germline values: CDR1 SGHRS, CDR2 YFSETQ. CDR3 size: 15 residues. The CDR3 loop reads CASSFSLAGEGEQYF. In DNA, the CDR3 is TGCGCCAGCAGCTTTAGCCTAGCGGGGGAAGGAGAGCAGTACTTC.

This sequence joins TRBV24-1 and TRBJ1-1, with D possibly matching TRBD1 (5 bases). Germline V gene lookup returns CDR1 KGHDR and CDR2 SFDVKD. V was clipped by 3 bases and J by 11 bases, with 21 bases between them. This CDR3 contains 15 residues. The CDR3 DNA sequence: TGTGCCACCAGTGATAGAGTCGGGACTCCTACCCGTGCTTTCTTT. Translated: CATSDRVGTPTRAFF.

V and J are TRBV14 and TRBJ2-3, with 10 nucleotides matching TRBD2. Unmatched junction bases numbered 7, after V lost 1 base and J lost 0 bases. Looked up from germline, CDR1 is SGHDN and CDR2 is FVKESK. This CDR3 contains 18 residues. The DNA of the CDR3 is TGTGCCAGCAGCCAAGGGACTAGCGGCCCCGCTAGCACAGATACGCAGTATTTT. Amino acids: CASSQGTSGPASTDTQYF.

The chain joins TRBV7-2 to TRBJ1-6; D gene unclear. The CDR3 has 14 amino acids. The V and J ends lost 4 bases and 4 bases respectively, with 8 bases between them. The V gene's germline CDR1 is SGHTA and CDR2 FQGNSA. CDR3: CASSSDVYNSPLHF. The CDR3 nucleotides are TGTGCCAGCAGCTCGGACGTTTATAATTCACCCCTCCACTTT.

The chain is built from TRBV7-2 and TRBJ2-7; unclear D gene. With 0 bases removed from V and 0 bases from J, the gap between germline ends came to 6 bases. Per germline, CDR1 SGHTA and CDR2 FQGNSA. The CDR3 has 14 amino acids. This CDR3 reads CASSLAVSSYEQYF. The CDR3 DNA follows: TGTGCCAGCAGCTTAGCAGTGTCCTCCTACGAGCAGTACTTC.

The rearrangement uses TRBV6-2 or TRBV6-3 and TRBJ2-2, with TRBD2 identical over 8 bases. Germline CDR1 MNHEY, CDR2 SVGEGT. J lost 2 bases, V lost 4 bases, and 18 bases had no gene match. The CDR3 runs to 20 residues. The CDR3 here is CASSSRRLGLEKDNTGELFF. In nucleotides, the CDR3 is TGTGCCAGCAGTTCCCGTCGGTTGGGACTAGAAAAAGATAACACCGGGGAGCTGTTTTTT.

The V call is TRBV4-3, the J call TRBJ2-5, with D perhaps matching TRBD2 (5 bases). V was cut by 6 bases and J by 5 bases, with 22 bases left in between. The germline V gene encodes CDR1 LGHNA and CDR2 YSLEER. The CDR3 is made up of 16 amino acids. This chain's CDR3 is CASSLSAGRVTETQYF. DNA for the CDR3: TGCGCCAGCAGTCTCAGCGCGGGTAGGGTTACGGAGACCCAGTACTTC.